Following are 10 T cell receptor beta chains from one sample sequenced in a study of siplizumab effects on memory and regulatory T cells. Sequenced by immunoSEQ multiplex PCR; TCRdb stores in-frame clones only, minus some. The sample consists of approximately 100,000 clones, around 90% of them appearing once. Sample: Tregs sorted from blood. These receptors were obtained from a human donor in good health.

The rearrangement links TRBV15 to TRBJ1-5; perhaps TRBD1 as D (6 bases). V was trimmed by 5 bases and J by 0 bases, leaving 14 bases between them. This CDR3 is 16 amino acids long. Germline V gene data show CDR1 as LNHNV and CDR2 as YYDKDF (reference sequence). The CDR3, as DNA: TGTGCCACCAGCGGACTGGGGGGCCTTAGCAATCAGCCCCAGCATTTT. This gives the protein CATSGLGGLSNQPQHF.

The chain combines TRBV19 with TRBJ2-2; TRBD1 might be the D (6 bases). The CDR3 has 15 residues. Trimming cost V 6 bases and J 2 bases, with 13 bases left between them. Germline V gene lookup returns CDR1 LNHDA and CDR2 SQIVND (reference sequence). CDR3 protein: CASSQGQTNTGELFF. CDR3 nucleotide sequence: TGTGCCAGTAGCCAAGGACAGACTAACACCGGGGAGCTGTTTTTT.

This chain connects TRBV7-3 to TRBJ2-3, with 9 bases fitting TRBD1. Trimming took 5 bases from V and 1 from J; bases not matched to a gene: 7. Germline-derived CDR1 and CDR2 are SGHTA and FQGTGA. This CDR3 has 16 residues. In DNA, the CDR3 is TGTGCCAGCAGCCCAGACCGGGACAGGGGCACAGATACGCAGTATTTT. Amino acid sequence: CASSPDRDRGTDTQYF.

The J gene is TRBJ2-1, the V gene TRBV5-6; D possibly uses TRBD1 or TRBD2 (5 bases each). V shed 2 bases and J shed 0 bases, with 21 bases lying between them. CDR1 is SGHDT, CDR2 YYEEEE, per germline. CDR3 length: 19 residues. CDR3 sequence reads: CASSFTGANSRSSYNEQFF. The DNA of the CDR3 is TGTGCCAGCAGCTTTACCGGGGCGAATTCTAGGAGCTCCTACAATGAGCAGTTCTTC.

The rearrangement joins TRBV2 to TRBJ2-5; 8 bases agree with TRBD2. Germline V gene lookup returns CDR1 SNHLY and CDR2 FYNNEI. J was trimmed by 3 bases and V by 6 bases; bases with no gene match: 6. The CDR3 covers 14 residues. The CDR3 bases are TGTGCCAGCAGCTTCCGGGGGGGGGAAGAGACCCAGTACTTC. This codes for CASSFRGGEETQYF.

The CDR3 is CASSVDRVKTDTQYF. DNA of the CDR3: TGCGCCAGCAGTGTGGACAGGGTTAAGACAGATACGCAGTATTTT. This rearrangement joins TRBV5-1 to TRBJ2-3; 8 bases map to TRBD1. CDR1 is SGHRS, CDR2 YFSETQ, per germline. The CDR3 runs 15 residues. V was clipped by 5 bases and J by 3 bases; unmatched bases: 8.

The rearrangement links TRBV4-1 to TRBJ1-5; no clear D. The CDR3 totals 13 residues. In germline, CDR1 is MGHRA, CDR2 YSYEKL. The V gene lost 2 bases and the J gene lost 2 bases, with 4 bases spanning the gap. CDR3 in amino acids: CASSQSRNQPQHF. CDR3 bases: TGCGCCAGCAGCCAATCGCGCAATCAGCCCCAGCATTTT.

The V and J genes are TRBV6-6 and TRBJ2-2; no reliable D call. Trimming cost V 5 bases and J 1 base, with 11 bases left between them. The CDR3 contains 15 residues. The V gene's germline CDR1 is MNHNY and CDR2 SVGAGI (reference sequence). The CDR3 nucleotides read TGTGCCAGCAGTGCGTCGCTCATGAACACCGGGGAGCTGTTTTTT. The encoded protein is CASSASLMNTGELFF.

This CDR3 reads CASSRDRADTQYF. CDR3 sequence (DNA): TGTGCCAGTAGTAGAGACAGGGCAGATACGCAGTATTTT. The chain couples TRBV19 to TRBJ2-3; 7 bases agree with TRBD1. V shed 4 bases, J shed 4 bases, and the junction held 2 bases outside the gene matches. CDR3 length: 13 amino acids. The germline CDR1 and CDR2 sequences are LNHDA and SQIVND (reference sequence).

This clone appeared once. The chain links TRBV5-6 to TRBJ2-1; D perhaps matches TRBD1 (5 bases). CDR1 and CDR2 from the germline V gene are SGHDT and YYEEEE. The CDR3 extends over 13 amino acids. V was shortened by 4 bases and J by 10 bases, with 15 bases between the two germline ends. The CDR3 DNA reads TGTGCCAGCAGCCTCGGACACGGTCGGGAGCAGTTCTTC. As protein: CASSLGHGREQFF.